These 19 T cell receptor beta chains were all obtained from the same sample, sequenced in a study of blood T cell repertoires in COVID-19. Only in-frame clones appear in the TCRdb table, and some are missing; sequencing was by immunoSEQ multiplex PCR. The sample records under 200,000 clones, 84% being singletons. The specimen was peripheral blood. These receptors all come from a man aged 25-45 years with active or convalescent COVID-19.

This clone was detected once. The V gene is TRBV5-1, the J gene TRBJ2-7; TRBD1 aligns across 7 bases. Unmatched junction bases numbered 10, after V lost 4 bases and J lost 0 bases. The CDR3 has 16 amino acids. Per the germline V gene, CDR1 is SGHRS and CDR2 is YFSETQ. This CDR3 reads CASSPAVQGVSYEQYF. CDR3 DNA: TGCGCCAGCAGCCCCGCCGTGCAGGGGGTCTCCTACGAGCAGTACTTC.

The chain carries TRBV27 and TRBJ2-3; the match to TRBD1 covers 8 bases. Germline V gene sequence: CDR1 MNHEY, CDR2 SMNVEV (reference sequence). CDR3 length: 16 amino acids. V lost 7 bases to trimming and J lost 0 bases; unmatched junction nucleotides: 9. The CDR3 loop reads CASNRQGPSSTDTQYF. The CDR3, as DNA: TGTGCCAGCAACCGACAGGGGCCCTCGAGCACAGATACGCAGTATTTT.

This chain joins TRBV2 and TRBJ1-4, with 10 bases identical to TRBD1. The CDR3 covers 15 residues. Germline lookup yields CDR1 SNHLY and CDR2 FYNNEI. The V and J ends lost 6 bases and 6 bases, in that order; junction bases with no gene match: 7. The DNA of the CDR3 is TGTGCCAGCAGATCTGACAGGGGGCGCGATGAAAAACTGTTTTTT. As protein: CASRSDRGRDEKLFF.

This chain connects TRBV7-2 to TRBJ2-2; 11 bases align to TRBD2. Trimming removed 3 bases from V and 7 bases from J; junction bases left unmatched: 4. CDR3 size: 15 residues. In germline, CDR1 is SGHTA, CDR2 FQGNSA. CDR3 bases: TGTGCCAGCAGCTTGACTAGCGGGACCGGCGGGGAGCTGTTTTTT. Protein product: CASSLTSGTGGELFF.

V is TRBV7-2 and J is TRBJ1-2, with TRBD1 matching 8 bases. The V gene's germline CDR1 is SGHTA and CDR2 FQGNSA. The V segment lost 6 bases and the J segment 5 bases; nucleotides outside the gene matches: 2. The length of the CDR3 is 12 residues. CDR3 nucleotide sequence: TGTGCCAGCAGGAGACAGGGGTATGGCTACACCTTC. Translated: CASRRQGYGYTF.

The chain employs TRBV5-1 and TRBJ2-3; a possible D gene is TRBD2 (5 bases). The germline gives CDR1 SGHRS, CDR2 YFSETQ. There are 11 residues in the CDR3. The V and J ends lost 7 bases and 15 bases respectively, with 18 bases between them. The CDR3 nucleotides are TGCGCCAGCGAGACGGACTCCGGCTTTTATTTT. Its protein is CASETDSGFYF.

V usage is TRBV10-3 and J usage is TRBJ2-1; D possibly corresponds to TRBD1 (5 bases). The CDR3 is made up of 16 amino acids. V dropped 3 bases and J dropped 2 bases, with 14 bases sitting between them. Germline CDR1 reads ENHRY; CDR2 reads SYGVKD. The CDR3 region is CAISDLEKGPYNEQFF. CDR3 sequence (DNA): TGTGCCATCAGTGATCTAGAGAAGGGGCCCTACAATGAGCAGTTCTTC.

The gene calls are TRBV11-2 and TRBJ1-1; D unclear. The germline V gene has CDR1 SGHAT and CDR2 FQNNGV. This CDR3 comprises 14 residues. Trimming removed 1 base at V and 5 bases at J, with 11 bases between. CDR3 bases: TGTGCCAGCAGCTTAGCGTTTACGGGGACTGAAGCTTTCTTT. Translating gives CASSLAFTGTEAFF.

The chain has TRBV19 and TRBJ2-5; the match to TRBD2 covers 9 bases. J lost 3 bases, V lost 6 bases, and 5 bases had no gene match. This CDR3 region has 14 residues. Germline V gene sequence: CDR1 LNHDA, CDR2 SQIVND (reference sequence). Here the CDR3 reads CASRGAGGEETQYF. CDR3 nucleotides: TGTGCCAGTAGGGGAGCGGGGGGAGAAGAGACCCAGTACTTC.

This clone turned up a few times. The chain uses TRBV7-6 and TRBJ1-5, with 12 positions matching TRBD1. The CDR3 has 16 amino acids. The germline CDR1 and CDR2 sequences are SGHVS and FNYEAQ. V gave up 5 bases and J gave up 7 bases; unmatched junction bases: 9. Here the CDR3 DNA reads TGTGCCAGCAGCCCAGGGGACAGGGGGCGATCACAGCCCCAGCATTTT. Protein product: CASSPGDRGRSQPQHF.

The chain carries TRBV4-3 and TRBJ2-1; 10 bases are shared with TRBD2. V lost 0 bases and J lost 8; bases outside the gene matches: 7. Germline loops: CDR1 LGHNA, CDR2 YSLEER. This CDR3 comprises 16 residues. The CDR3 DNA reads as TGCGCCAGCAGCCAAGATTCCGCTAGCGGGAGACATGAGCAGTTCTTC. Its translation: CASSQDSASGRHEQFF.

The chain couples TRBV10-3 to TRBJ2-1, with 11 bases lining up with TRBD2. The CDR3 is made up of 15 amino acids. The germline V gene has CDR1 ENHRY and CDR2 SYGVKD. The V segment lost 2 bases and the J segment 10 bases; nucleotides outside the gene matches: 7. The CDR3 spells CAISENSGGAREQFF. The CDR3 bases are TGTGCCATCAGTGAGAATAGCGGGGGGGCCAGGGAGCAGTTCTTC.

This rearrangement joins TRBV11-2 to TRBJ2-7, with 10 bases lining up with TRBD2. The CDR3 sequence is 16 residues long. The germline CDR1 and CDR2 sequences are SGHAT and FQNNGV. The V gene end was trimmed by 1 base and the J gene end by 2 bases; junction bases not matched to a gene: 5. DNA for the CDR3: TGTGCCAGCAGCTTAGCGGGTCTAGCGGGAGCCTACGAGCAGTACTTC. Translating gives CASSLAGLAGAYEQYF.

This chain uses TRBV20-1 with TRBJ2-5; unclear D gene. The V end was cut by 3 bases, the J end by 4 bases, with 6 bases between. This CDR3 comprises 11 residues. Germline V gene lookup returns CDR1 DFQATT and CDR2 SNEGSKA (reference sequence). The CDR3 sequence is CSASYRETQYF. The CDR3 DNA is TGCAGTGCTAGCTACCGAGAGACCCAGTACTTC.

In this sample, this clone turned up once. This chain links TRBV4-3 with TRBJ2-7, with 12 bases fitting TRBD1. Per the germline V gene, CDR1 is LGHNA and CDR2 is YSLEER. The CDR3 covers 14 residues. The V segment lost 3 bases and the J segment 4 bases; nucleotides outside the gene matches: 1. The CDR3 DNA follows: TGCGCCAGCAGCCAGGGACAGGGGGCTTACGAGCAGTACTTC. Its translation: CASSQGQGAYEQYF.

CDR3 nucleotides: TGCGCCGGTGCATACGGTTCCAACAATGAGCAGTTCTTC. It is translated as CAGAYGSNNEQFF. The rearrangement links TRBV5-1 to TRBJ2-1; D ambiguous. Trimming stripped 10 bases from V and 5 bases from J, with 16 bases between. The V gene's germline CDR1 is SGHRS and CDR2 YFSETQ. The CDR3 spans 13 residues.

The chain couples TRBV23-1 to TRBJ2-1; 10 bases fit TRBD2. TRBV23-1 is assigned to the ORF class and has an uncertain function. V shed 4 bases, J shed 3 bases, and the junction held 6 bases outside the gene matches. This CDR3 spans 16 amino acids. The CDR3 bases are TGCGCCAGCAGTCCTCCGCTAGCGGGGGACTACAATGAGCAGTTCTTC. Protein sequence: CASSPPLAGDYNEQFF.

The CDR3 reads CASSEDGITEAFF. CDR3 DNA: TGTGCCAGCAGTGAAGACGGGATCACTGAAGCTTTCTTT. The rearrangement joins TRBV6-1 to TRBJ1-1; D remains unclear. Germline V gene lookup returns CDR1 MNHNS and CDR2 SASEGT. Trimming took 1 base from V and 4 from J, leaving 7 bases between them. This CDR3 spans 13 amino acids.

The rearrangement joins TRBV6-1 to TRBJ2-5, with a tentative D call TRBD2 (6 bases). The length of the CDR3 is 17 residues. Trimming took off 6 bases at V and 7 bases at J, with 27 bases between the two ends. CDR1 is MNHNS, CDR2 SASEGT, per germline. CDR3 amino acids: CASRELWGESVQGTQYF. DNA of the CDR3: TGTGCCAGCAGGGAACTATGGGGGGAGAGCGTCCAGGGGACCCAGTACTTC.